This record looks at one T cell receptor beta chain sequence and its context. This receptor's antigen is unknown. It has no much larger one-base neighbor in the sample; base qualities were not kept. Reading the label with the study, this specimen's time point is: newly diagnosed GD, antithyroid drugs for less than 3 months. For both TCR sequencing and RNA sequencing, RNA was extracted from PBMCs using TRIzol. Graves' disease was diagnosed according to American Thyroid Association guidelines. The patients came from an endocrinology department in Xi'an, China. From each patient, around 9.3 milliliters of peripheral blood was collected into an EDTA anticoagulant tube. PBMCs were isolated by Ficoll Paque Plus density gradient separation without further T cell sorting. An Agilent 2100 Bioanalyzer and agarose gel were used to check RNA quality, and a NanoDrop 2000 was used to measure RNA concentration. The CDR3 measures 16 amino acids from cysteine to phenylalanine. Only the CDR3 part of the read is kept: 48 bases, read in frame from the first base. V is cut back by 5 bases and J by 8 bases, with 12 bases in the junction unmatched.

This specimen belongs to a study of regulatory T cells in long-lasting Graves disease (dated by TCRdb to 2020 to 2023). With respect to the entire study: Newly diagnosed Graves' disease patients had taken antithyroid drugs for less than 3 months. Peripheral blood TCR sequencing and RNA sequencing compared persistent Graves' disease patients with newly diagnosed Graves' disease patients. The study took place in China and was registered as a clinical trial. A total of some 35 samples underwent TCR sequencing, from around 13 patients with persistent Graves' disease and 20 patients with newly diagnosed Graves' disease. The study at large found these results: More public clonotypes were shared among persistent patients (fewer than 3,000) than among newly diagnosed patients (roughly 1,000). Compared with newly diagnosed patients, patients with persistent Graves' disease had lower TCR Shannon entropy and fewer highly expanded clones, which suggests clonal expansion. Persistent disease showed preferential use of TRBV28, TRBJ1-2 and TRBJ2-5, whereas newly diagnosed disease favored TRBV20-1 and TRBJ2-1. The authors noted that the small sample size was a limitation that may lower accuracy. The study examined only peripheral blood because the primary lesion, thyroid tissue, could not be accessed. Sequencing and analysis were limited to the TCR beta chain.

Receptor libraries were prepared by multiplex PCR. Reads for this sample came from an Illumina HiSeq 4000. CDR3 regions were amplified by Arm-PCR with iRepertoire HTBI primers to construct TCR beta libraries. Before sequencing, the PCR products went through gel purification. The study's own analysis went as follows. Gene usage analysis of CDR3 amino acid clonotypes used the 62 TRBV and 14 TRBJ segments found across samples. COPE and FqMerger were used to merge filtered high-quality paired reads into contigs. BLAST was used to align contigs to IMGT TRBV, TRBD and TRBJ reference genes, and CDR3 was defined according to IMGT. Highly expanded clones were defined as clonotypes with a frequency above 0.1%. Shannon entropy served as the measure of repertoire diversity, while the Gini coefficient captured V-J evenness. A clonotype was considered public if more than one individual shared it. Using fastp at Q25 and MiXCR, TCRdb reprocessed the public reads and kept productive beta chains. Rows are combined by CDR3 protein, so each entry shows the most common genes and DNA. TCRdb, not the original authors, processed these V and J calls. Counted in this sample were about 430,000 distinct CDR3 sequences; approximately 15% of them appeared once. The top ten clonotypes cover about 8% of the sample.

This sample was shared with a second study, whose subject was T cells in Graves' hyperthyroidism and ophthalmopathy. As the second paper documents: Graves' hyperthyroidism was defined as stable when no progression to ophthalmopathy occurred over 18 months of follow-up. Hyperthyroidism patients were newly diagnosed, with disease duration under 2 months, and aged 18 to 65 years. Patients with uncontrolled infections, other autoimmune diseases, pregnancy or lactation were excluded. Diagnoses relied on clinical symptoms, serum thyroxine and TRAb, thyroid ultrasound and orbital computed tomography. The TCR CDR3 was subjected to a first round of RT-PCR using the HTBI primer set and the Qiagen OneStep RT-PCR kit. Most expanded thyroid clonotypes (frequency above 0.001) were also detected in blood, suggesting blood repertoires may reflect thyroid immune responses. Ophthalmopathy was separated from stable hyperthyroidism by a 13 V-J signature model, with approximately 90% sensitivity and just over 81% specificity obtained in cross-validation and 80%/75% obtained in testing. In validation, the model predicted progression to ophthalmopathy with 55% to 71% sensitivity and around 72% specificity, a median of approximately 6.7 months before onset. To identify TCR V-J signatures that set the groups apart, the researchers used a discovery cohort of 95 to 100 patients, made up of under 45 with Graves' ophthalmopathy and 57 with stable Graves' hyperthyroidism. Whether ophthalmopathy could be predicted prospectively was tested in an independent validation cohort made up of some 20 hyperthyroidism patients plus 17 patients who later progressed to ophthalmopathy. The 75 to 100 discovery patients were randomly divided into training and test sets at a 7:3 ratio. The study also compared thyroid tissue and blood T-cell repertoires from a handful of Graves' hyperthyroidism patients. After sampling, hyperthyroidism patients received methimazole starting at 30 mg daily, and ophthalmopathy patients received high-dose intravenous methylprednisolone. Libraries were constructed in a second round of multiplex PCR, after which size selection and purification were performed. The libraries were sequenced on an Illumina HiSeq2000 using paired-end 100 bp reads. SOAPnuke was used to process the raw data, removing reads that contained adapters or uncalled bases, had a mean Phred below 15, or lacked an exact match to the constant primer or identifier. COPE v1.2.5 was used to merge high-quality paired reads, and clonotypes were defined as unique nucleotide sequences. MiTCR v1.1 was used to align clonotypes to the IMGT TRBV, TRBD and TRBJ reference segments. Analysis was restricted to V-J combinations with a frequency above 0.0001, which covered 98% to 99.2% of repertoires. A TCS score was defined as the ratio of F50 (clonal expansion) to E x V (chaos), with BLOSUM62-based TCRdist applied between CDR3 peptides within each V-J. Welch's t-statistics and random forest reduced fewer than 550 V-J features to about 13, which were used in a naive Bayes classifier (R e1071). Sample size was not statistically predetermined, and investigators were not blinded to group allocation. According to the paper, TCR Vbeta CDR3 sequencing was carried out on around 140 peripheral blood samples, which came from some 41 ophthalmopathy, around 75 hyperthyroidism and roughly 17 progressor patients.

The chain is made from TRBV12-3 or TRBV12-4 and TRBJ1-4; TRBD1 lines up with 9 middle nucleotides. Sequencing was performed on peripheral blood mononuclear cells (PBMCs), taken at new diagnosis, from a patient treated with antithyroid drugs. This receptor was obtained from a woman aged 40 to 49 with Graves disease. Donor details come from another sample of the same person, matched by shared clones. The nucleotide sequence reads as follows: TGTGCCAGCAGTCCGGACAGGGGTCGGACGGAAGAAAAACTGTTTTTT. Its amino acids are CASSPDRGRTEEKLFF.